This TCR beta chain was found in a study of CD8 T cells in ankylosing spondylitis. This clonotype occurred many times. Its antigen is unidentified. Germline CDR1 and CDR2: SGHRS and YFSETQ. The CDR3 is 15 residues long. The ends were cut back, 1 base at V and 4 bases at J, with 11 bases in the middle. TCRdb analysed the 5' RACE reads with MiXCR anew, one entry per CDR3 protein. The data contain 300,000 to 400,000 distinct CDR3 sequences, more than 9% of them singletons. General study results and limits: As for the disease-linked clones, they showed a CD8+ phenotype and occurred at relatively low frequencies in peripheral blood.

The sample comprised blood, either unsorted or a sorted T cell fraction (not recorded which). The sequence derives from a female donor with ankylosing spondylitis or in good health (not recorded which). This chain links TRBV5-1 with TRBJ2-2; possible D gene TRBD1, 6 bases. CDR3 amino acids: CASSLRVGGTGELFF. CDR3 DNA sequence: TGCGCCAGCAGCTTGAGGGTAGGGGGCACCGGGGAGCTGTTTTTT. Supplemented by reference TRBV5-1 and TRBJ2-2, the full variable domain reads KAGVTQTPRYLIKTRGQQVTLSCSPISGHRSVSWYQQTPGQGLQFLFEYFSETQRNKGNFPGRFSGRQFSNSRSEMNVSTLELGDSALYLCASSLRVGGTGELFFGEGSRLTVL.